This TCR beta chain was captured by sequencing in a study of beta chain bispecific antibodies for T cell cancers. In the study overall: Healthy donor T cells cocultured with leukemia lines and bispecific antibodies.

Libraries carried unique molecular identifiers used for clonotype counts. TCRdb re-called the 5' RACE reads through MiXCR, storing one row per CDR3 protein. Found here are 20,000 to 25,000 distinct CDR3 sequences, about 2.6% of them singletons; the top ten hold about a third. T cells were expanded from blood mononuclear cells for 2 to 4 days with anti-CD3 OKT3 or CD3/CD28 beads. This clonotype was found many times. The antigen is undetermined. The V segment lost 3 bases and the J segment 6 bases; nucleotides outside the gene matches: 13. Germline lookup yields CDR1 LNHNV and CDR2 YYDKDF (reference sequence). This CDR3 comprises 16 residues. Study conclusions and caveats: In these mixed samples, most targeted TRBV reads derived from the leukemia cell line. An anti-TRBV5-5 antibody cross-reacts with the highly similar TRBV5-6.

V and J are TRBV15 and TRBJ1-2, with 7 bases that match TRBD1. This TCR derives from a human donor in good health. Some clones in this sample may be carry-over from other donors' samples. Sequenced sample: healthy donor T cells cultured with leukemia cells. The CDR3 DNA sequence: TGTGCCACCAGCAGTCCCGACAGGGTTGATAGGAATGGCTACACCTTC. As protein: CATSSPDRVDRNGYTF.